The present entry profiles one T cell receptor beta chain with its context. These data come from a study of blood T cell repertoires in COVID-19. Background on the study: Sample material is recorded as cDNA or gDNA derived from T cells, B-cell-depleted T cells, or PBMCs.

Original processing methods: The authors estimated nucleated cell counts from reference gene primer amplification. Profiling relied on immunoSEQ multiplex PCR, and the TCRdb table lists in-frame clones only, not all of them. The V and J calls and clone size come from that table; D and trimming were worked out from the DNA. The sample yields 230,000 or so clones, nearly 90% seen once. This CDR3 has 15 residues. V shed 4 bases, J shed 6 bases, and the junction held 4 bases outside the gene matches. Germline CDR1 and CDR2: MNHEY and SVGEGT. Followed over time, Seattle patients had been enrolled while infection was active.

The chain combines TRBV6-2 or TRBV6-3 with TRBJ1-5; 12 bases agree with TRBD1. This sequence originates from a woman aged 55-70 years with COVID-19, enrolled during active disease. The source material was peripheral blood. The CDR3 here is CASSSRDRGLQPQHF. The CDR3, as DNA: TGTGCCAGCAGTTCCCGGGACAGGGGGCTTCAGCCCCAGCATTTT.